This entry is about one T cell receptor beta chain. The table came from immunoSEQ multiplex PCR; TCRdb's copy has only in-frame clones and leaves some out. Of about 58,000 clones in the sample, 80% to 90% were seen once. Patients from Seattle were sampled longitudinally, starting during active infection. This record belongs to a study of blood T cell repertoires in COVID-19. Germline CDR1 is MNHEY and CDR2 is SVGAGI. This CDR3 has 16 amino acids. V was clipped by 0 bases and J by 8 bases, with 14 bases between them. Sequencing was performed on peripheral blood. The TCR comes from a man aged 60 to 69 with COVID-19, enrolled during active disease. The chain has TRBV6-5 and TRBJ1-6; D unclear. The chain's CDR3 is CASSYSWGETDSPLHF. CDR3 bases: TGTGCCAGCAGTTACTCCTGGGGAGAAACGGATTCACCCCTCCACTTT.